This TCR beta chain was obtained from a study of blood T cell repertoires in COVID-19. Study details: The United States, Italy and Spain provided the acute and convalescent COVID-19 samples. Sources were T cells, B-cell-depleted T cells, or PBMCs; the material itself was cDNA or gDNA.

V lost 5 bases to trimming and J lost 6 bases, with 16 bases between them. CDR3 length: 14 residues. The germline gives CDR1 SGHVS, CDR2 FNYEAQ. In the original workflow: Nucleated cell number was recorded as an estimate derived from reference gene primer amplification. Sequencing used immunoSEQ multiplex PCR; TCRdb keeps in-frame clones, though not all of them. V and J calls plus clone size are reproduced from that table; the DNA served to infer D and trimming. The table includes 200,000 or so clones, roughly 75% detected once. This clone has a single count. Sequencing input: peripheral blood. The chain joins TRBV7-6 to TRBJ1-1; D is undetermined. This TCR derives from a woman aged 70 to 79 with acute or convalescent COVID-19. The CDR3 protein is CASSVGGMVPEAFF. CDR3 sequence (DNA): TGTGCCAGCAGCGTCGGTGGTATGGTACCTGAAGCTTTCTTT.